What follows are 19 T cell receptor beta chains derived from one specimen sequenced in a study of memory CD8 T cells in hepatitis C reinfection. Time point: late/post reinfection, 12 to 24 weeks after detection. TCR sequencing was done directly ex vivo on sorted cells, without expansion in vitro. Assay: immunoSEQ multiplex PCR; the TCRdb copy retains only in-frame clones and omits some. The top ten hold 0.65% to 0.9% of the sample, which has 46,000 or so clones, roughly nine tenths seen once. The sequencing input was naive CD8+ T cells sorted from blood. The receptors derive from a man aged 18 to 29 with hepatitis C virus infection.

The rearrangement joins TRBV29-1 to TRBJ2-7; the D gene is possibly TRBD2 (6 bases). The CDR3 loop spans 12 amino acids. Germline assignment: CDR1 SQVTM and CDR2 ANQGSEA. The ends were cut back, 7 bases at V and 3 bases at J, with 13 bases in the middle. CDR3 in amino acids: CSARGTDYEQYV. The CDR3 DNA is TGCAGCGCCCGCGGGACCGACTACGAGCAGTACGTC.

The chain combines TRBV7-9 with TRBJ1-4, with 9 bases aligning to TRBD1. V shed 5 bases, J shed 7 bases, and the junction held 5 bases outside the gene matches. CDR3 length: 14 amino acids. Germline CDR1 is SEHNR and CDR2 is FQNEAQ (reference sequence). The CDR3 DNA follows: TGTGCCAGCAGCCAGACAGGGGGAAGTGAAAAACTGTTTTTT. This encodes CASSQTGGSEKLFF.

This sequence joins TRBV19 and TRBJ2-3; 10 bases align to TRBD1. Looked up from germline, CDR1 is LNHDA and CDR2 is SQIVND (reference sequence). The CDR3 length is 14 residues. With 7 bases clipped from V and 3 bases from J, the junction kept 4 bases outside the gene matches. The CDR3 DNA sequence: TGTGCCAGTACACAGGACAGGGGGACAGATACGCAGTATTTT. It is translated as CASTQDRGTDTQYF. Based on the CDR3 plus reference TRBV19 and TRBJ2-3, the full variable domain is DGGITQSPKYLFRKEGQNVTLSCEQNLNHDAMYWYRQDPGQGLRLIYYSQIVNDFQKGDIAEGYSVSREKKESFPLTVTSAQKNPTAFYLCASTQDRGTDTQYFGPGTRLTVL.

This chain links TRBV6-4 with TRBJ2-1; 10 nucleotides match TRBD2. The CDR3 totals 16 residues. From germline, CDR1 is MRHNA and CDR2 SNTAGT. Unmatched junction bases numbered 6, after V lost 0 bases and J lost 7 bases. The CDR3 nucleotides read TGTGCCAGCAGTGACTCGCGACTAGCGGGTCAAAATGAGCAGTTCTTC. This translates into CASSDSRLAGQNEQFF.

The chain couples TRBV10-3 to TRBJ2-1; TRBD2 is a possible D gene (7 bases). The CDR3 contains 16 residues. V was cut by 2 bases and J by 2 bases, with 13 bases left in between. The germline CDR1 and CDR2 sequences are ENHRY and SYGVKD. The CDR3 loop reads CAISEGGAATYNEQFF. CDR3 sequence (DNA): TGTGCCATCAGTGAGGGGGGGGCAGCAACCTACAATGAGCAGTTCTTC.

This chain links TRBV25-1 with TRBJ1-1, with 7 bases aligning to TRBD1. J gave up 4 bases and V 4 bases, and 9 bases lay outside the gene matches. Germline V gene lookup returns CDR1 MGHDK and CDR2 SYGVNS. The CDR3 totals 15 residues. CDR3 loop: CASSARTGVSTEAFF. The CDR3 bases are TGTGCCAGCAGTGCACGAACAGGGGTGAGCACTGAAGCTTTCTTT. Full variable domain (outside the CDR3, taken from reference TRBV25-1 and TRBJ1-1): EADIYQTPRYLVIGTGKKITLECSQTMGHDKMYWYQQDPGMELHLIHYSYGVNSTEKGDLSSESTVSRIRTEHFPLTLESARPSHTSQYLCASSARTGVSTEAFFGQGTRLTVV.

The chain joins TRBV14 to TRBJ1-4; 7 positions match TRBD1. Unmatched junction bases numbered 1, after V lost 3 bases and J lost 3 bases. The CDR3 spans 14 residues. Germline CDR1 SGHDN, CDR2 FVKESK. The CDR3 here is CASSHDRANEKLFF. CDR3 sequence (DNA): TGTGCCAGCAGCCATGACAGGGCTAATGAAAAACTGTTTTTT.

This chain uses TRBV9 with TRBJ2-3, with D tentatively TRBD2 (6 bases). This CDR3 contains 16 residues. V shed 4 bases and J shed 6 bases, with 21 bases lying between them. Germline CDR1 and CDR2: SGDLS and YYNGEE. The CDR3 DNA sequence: TGTGCCAGCAGCCCCCAAGGGAGGCCCTTTGCGGATACGCAGTATTTT. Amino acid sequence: CASSPQGRPFADTQYF.

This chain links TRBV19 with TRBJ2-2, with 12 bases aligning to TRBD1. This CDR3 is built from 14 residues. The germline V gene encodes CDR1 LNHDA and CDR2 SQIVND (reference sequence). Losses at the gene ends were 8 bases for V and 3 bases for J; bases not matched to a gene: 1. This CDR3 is CASGDRGHTGELFF. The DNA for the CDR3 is TGTGCCAGTGGGGACAGGGGGCACACCGGGGAGCTGTTTTTT.

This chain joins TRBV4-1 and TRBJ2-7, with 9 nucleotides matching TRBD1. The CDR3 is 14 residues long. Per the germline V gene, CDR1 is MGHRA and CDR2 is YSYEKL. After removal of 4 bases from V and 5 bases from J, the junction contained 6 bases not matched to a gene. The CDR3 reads CASSLRDREHEQYF. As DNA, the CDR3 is TGCGCCAGCAGCCTCCGGGACAGGGAACACGAGCAGTACTTC.

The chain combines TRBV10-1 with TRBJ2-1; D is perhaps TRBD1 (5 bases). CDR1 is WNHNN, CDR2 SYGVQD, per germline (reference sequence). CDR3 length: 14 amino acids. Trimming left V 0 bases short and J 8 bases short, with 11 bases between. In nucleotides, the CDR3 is TGCGCCAGCAGTGAGTCCCAGGGATCCGATGAGCAGTTCTTC. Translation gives CASSESQGSDEQFF.

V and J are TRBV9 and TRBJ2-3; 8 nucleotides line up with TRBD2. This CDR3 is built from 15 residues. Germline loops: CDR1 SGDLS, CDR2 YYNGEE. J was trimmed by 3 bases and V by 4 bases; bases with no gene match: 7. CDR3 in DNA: TGTGCCAGCAGCCCGAGACTAGCGAAAACAGATACGCAGTATTTT. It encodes CASSPRLAKTDTQYF.

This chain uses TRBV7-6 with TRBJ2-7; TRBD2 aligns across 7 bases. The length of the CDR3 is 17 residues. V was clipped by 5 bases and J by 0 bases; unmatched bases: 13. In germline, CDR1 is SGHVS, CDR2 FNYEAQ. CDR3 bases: TGTGCCAGCAGCCCTGGAGCGGGAAGCGGGAACTCCTACGAGCAGTACTTC. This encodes CASSPGAGSGNSYEQYF.

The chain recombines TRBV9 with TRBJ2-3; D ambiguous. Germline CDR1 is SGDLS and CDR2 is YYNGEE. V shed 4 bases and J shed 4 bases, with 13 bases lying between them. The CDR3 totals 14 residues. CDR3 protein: CASSPLGSADTQYF. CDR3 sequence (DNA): TGTGCCAGCAGCCCCCTTGGTTCGGCAGATACGCAGTATTTT.

The CDR3 loop is CASRNRQTGGNQPQHF. CDR3 nucleotides: TGTGCCAGTAGAAACCGACAGACAGGGGGCAATCAGCCCCAGCATTTT. This chain connects TRBV19 to TRBJ1-5, with 8 positions matching TRBD1. V lost 6 bases and J lost 2; bases outside the gene matches: 9. Germline V lookup: CDR1 LNHDA, CDR2 SQIVND (reference sequence). The CDR3 spans 16 residues.

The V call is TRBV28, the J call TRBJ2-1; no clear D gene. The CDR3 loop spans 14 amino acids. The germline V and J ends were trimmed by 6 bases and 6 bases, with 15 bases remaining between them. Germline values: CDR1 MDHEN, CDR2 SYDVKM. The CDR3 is CASSQTQFRNEQFF. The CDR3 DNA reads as TGTGCCAGCAGCCAGACTCAATTTCGCAATGAGCAGTTCTTC.

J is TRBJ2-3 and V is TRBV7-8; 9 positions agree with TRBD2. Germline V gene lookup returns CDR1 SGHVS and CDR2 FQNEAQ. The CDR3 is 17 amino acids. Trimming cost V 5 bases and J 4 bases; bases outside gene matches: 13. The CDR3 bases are TGTGCCAGCAGCCCACACCCTAGCGGGACTCAGTCAGATACGCAGTATTTT. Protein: CASSPHPSGTQSDTQYF.

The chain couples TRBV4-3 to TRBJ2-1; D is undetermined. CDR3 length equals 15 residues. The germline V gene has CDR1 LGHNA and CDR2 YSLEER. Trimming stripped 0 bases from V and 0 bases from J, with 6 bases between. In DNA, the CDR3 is TGCGCCAGCAGCCAAGAACACAGCTCCTACAATGAGCAGTTCTTC. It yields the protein CASSQEHSSYNEQFF.

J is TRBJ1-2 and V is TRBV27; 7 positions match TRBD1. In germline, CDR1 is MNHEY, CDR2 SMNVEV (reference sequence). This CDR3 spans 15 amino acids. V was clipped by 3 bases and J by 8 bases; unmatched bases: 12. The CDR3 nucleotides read TGTGCCAGCAGTTTCAATCCTTACAGGGGAGAGGGCTACACCTTC. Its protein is CASSFNPYRGEGYTF.